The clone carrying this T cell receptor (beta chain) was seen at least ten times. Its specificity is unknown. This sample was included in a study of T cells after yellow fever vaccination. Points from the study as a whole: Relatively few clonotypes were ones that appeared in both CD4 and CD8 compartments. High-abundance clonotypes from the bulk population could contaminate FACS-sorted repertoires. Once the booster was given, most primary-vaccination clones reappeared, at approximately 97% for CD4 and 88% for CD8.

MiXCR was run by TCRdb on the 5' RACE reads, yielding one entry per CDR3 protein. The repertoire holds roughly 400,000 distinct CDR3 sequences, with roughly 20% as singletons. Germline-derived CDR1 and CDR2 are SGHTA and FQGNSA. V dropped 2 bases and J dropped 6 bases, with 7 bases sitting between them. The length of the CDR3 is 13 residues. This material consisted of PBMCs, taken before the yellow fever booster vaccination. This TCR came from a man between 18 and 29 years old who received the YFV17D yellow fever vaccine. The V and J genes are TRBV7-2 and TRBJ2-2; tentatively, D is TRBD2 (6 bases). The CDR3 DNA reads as TGTGCCAGCAGCTTATGGGGGGCCGGGGAGCTGTTTTTT. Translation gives CASSLWGAGELFF.